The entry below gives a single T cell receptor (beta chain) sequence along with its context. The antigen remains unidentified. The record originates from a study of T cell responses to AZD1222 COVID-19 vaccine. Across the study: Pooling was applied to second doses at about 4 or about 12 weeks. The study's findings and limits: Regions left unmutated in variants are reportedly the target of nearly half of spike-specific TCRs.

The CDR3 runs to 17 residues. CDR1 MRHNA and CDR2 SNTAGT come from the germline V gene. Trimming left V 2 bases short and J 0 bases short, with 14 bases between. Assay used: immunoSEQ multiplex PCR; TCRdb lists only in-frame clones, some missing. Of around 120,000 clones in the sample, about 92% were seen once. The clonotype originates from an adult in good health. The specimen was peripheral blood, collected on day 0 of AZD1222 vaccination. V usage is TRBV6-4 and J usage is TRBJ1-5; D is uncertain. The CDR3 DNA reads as TGTGCCAGCAGTGACCCCAACAGATACCGTAGCAATCAGCCCCAGCATTTT. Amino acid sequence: CASSDPNRYRSNQPQHF.